The present entry profiles one T cell receptor (beta chain) with its context. Its antigen is undetermined. Repertoires were generated with immunoSEQ multiplex PCR, while TCRdb's copy carries only in-frame clones and drops some. The sample shows just over 4,000 clones, around 60% of them seen only once. This record belongs to a study of coeliac disease. Findings and caveats of the study: According to the authors, this method cannot detect gliadin-specific T cells in an unbiased way. Of coeliac lamina propria samples, about 55% of the 18 held published gliadin-specific TRB sequences, versus 1 of 6 controls. Intraepithelial and lamina propria fractions were not highly pure, so cross-contamination was possible.

V gave up 2 bases and J gave up 0 bases, with 10 bases separating them. Per germline, CDR1 SGHTA and CDR2 FQGNSA. This CDR3 has 15 residues. Sequencing used one aliquot of over 400,000 cells per fraction. The origin of this receptor is a woman aged 30 to 39 without celiac disease. The chain uses TRBV7-2 and TRBJ1-1, with a weak D call TRBD1 (6 bases). Material: lymphocytes from the gut lamina propria. The CDR3 loop is CASSLSSGVNTEAFF. The CDR3 DNA sequence: TGTGCCAGCAGCTTATCTTCAGGGGTGAACACTGAAGCTTTCTTT.